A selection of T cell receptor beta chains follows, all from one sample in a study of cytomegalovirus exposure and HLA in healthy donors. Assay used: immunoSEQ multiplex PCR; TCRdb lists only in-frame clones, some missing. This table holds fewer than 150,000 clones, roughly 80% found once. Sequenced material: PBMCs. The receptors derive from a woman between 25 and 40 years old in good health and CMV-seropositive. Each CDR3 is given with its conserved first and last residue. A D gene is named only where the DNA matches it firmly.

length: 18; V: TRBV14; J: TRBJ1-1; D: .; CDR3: CASSQVSRKVRANTEAFF; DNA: TGTGCCAGCAGCCAAGTTAGCCGTAAGGTCAGGGCGAACACTGAAGCTTTCTTT
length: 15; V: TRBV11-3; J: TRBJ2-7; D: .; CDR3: CASSLGVQGSYEQYF; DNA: TGTGCCAGCAGCTTAGGAGTTCAGGGGTCCTACGAGCAGTACTTC
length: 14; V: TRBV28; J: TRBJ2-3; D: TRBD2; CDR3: CASRLAGFADTQYF; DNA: TGTGCCAGCAGACTAGCGGGATTCGCAGATACGCAGTATTTT
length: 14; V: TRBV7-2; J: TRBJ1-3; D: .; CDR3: CASSFVRSGNTIYF; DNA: TGTGCCAGCAGCTTCGTACGGAGTGGAAACACCATATATTTT
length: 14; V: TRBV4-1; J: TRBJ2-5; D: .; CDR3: CASSQLALRETQYF; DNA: TGCGCCAGCAGCCAACTAGCACTCCGGGAGACCCAGTACTTC
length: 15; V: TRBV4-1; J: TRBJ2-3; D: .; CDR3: CASSPQGLGTDTQYF; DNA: TGCGCCAGCAGCCCTCAGGGGCTAGGGACAGATACGCAGTATTTT
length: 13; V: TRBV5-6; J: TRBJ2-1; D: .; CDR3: CASSLRLRDEQFF; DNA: TGTGCCAGCAGCTTGCGACTACGCGACGAGCAGTTCTTC
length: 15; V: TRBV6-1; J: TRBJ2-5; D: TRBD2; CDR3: CASDYSSGGQETQYF; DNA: TGTGCCAGCGATTATTCTAGCGGGGGTCAAGAGACCCAGTACTTC
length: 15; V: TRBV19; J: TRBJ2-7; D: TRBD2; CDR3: CASSYSSGPSYEQYF; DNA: TGTGCCAGTAGTTACTCTAGCGGCCCCTCCTACGAGCAGTACTTC
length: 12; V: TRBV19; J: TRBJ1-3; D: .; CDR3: CASSVTGNTIYF; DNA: TGTGCCAGTAGTGTGACAGGAAACACCATATATTTT
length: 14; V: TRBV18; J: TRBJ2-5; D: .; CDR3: CASSPGAGLETQYF; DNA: TGTGCCAGCTCACCAGGGGCGGGGTTGGAGACCCAGTACTTC
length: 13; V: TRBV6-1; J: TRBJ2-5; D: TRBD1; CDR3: CASSTTGRETQYF; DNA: TGTGCCAGCAGTACGACAGGGAGAGAGACCCAGTACTTC
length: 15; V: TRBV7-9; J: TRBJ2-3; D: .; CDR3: CASRRSSGYTDTQYF; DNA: TGTGCCAGCAGAAGAAGTAGCGGCTACACAGATACGCAGTATTTT
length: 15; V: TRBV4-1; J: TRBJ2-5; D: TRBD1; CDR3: CASSQAGQGGETQYF; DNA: TGCGCCAGCAGCCAAGCGGGACAGGGCGGAGAGACCCAGTACTTC
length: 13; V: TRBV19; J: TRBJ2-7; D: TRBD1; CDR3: CASSSGTAYEQYF; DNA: TGTGCCAGTAGTTCCGGGACAGCATACGAGCAGTACTTC
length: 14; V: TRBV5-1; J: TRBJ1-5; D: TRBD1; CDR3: CASSMDRGVQPQHF; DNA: TGCGCCAGCAGCATGGACAGGGGAGTTCAGCCCCAGCATTTT